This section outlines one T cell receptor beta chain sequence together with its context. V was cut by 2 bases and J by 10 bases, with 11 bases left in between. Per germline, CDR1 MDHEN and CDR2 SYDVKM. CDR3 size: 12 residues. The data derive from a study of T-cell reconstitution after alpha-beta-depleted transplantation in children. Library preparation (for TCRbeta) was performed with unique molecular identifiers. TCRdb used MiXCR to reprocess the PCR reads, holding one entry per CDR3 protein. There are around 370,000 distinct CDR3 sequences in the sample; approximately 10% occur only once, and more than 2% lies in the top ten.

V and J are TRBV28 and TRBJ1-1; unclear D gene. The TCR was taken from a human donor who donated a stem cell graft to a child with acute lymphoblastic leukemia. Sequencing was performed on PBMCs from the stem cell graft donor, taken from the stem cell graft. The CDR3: CASSLGGVGAFF. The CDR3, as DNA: TGTGCCAGCAGTTTAGGCGGGGTGGGAGCTTTCTTT.